The TCR beta chain under discussion was sequenced for a study of response to subunit inactivated influenza vaccine. TCRdb analysed the RT-PCR reads with MiXCR anew, one entry per CDR3 protein. The repertoire includes 530,000 or so distinct CDR3 sequences, roughly 25% of them detected once, and 1.5% to 2% sits in the top ten. Of note for this clonotype: Antigen unknown.

CDR1 and CDR2 (germline): LNHNV, YYDKDF (reference sequence). V was clipped by 3 bases and J by 9 bases, with 6 bases between them. This CDR3 has 11 residues. Study results and limitations: A suggestion made by the authors is that each seasonal influenza vaccination recruits few new T cells.

The specimen was CD4+ T cells sorted from PBMCs, collected 5 days after vaccination. The sequence was collected from a man aged 45-65 years who received an inactivated influenza vaccine. This chain joins TRBV15 and TRBJ2-1; tentatively, D is TRBD2 (6 bases). For the CDR3, the DNA is TGTGCCACCAGCAGCGGGGGTGAGCAGTTCTTC. Its translation is CATSSGGEQFF.